This TCR beta chain was recorded in a study of T cells in Graves' hyperthyroidism and ophthalmopathy. Researchers took RNA transcripts and amplified the TCR beta CDR3 regions from them. HTBI primers were the set used in a first-round RT-PCR of the TCR CDR3. MiXCR, applied by TCRdb to the multiplex PCR reads, yields one record per CDR3 protein. Of roughly 630,000 distinct CDR3 sequences in the sample, approximately 14% were seen once. The germline CDR1 and CDR2 sequences are MNHEY and SMNVEV (reference sequence). CDR3 length equals 18 residues. V was pared by 4 bases and J by 1 base, with 14 bases of the junction left unmatched. This clonotype occurred many times.

V gene TRBV27 combines with J gene TRBJ1-1, with 8 bases that match TRBD1. This clonotype was sampled from a woman aged 30 to 39 with Graves' hyperthyroidism. The specimen was blood. The CDR3 DNA sequence: TGTGCCAGCAGTTCCATCCGGGACAGGTTGGGGGGGAACACTGAAGCTTTCTTT. The encoded protein is CASSSIRDRLGGNTEAFF.